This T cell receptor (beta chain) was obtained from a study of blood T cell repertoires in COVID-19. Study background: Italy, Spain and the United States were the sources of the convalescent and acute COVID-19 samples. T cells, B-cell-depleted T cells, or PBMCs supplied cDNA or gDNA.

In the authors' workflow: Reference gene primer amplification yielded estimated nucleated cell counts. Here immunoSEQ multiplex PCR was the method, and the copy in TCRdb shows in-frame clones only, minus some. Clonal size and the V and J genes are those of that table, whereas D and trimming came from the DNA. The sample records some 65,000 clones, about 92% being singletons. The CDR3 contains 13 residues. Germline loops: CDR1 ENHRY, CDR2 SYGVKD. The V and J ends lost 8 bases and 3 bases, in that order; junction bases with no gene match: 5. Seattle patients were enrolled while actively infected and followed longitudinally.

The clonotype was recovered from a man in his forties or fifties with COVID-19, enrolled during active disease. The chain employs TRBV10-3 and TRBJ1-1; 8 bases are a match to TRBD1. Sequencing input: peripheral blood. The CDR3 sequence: CAISTGADTEAFF. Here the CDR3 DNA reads TGTGCCATCTCGACAGGGGCGGACACTGAAGCTTTCTTT.